This passage covers 9 T cell receptor beta chains from one sample sequenced in a study of cytomegalovirus exposure and HLA in healthy donors. 13 Jbeta primers and 60 Vbeta primers were used for the PCR. TCRdb's copy holds only in-frame clones and misses some; the assay was immunoSEQ multiplex PCR. The sample lists approximately 140,000 clones, about 78% occurring once. The sequencing sample was made of PBMCs. All receptors derive from a man between 18 and 29 years old in good health and CMV-seronegative.

The V gene is TRBV5-1, the J gene TRBJ2-5, with a weak D call TRBD2 (5 bases). This CDR3 spans 15 amino acids. Trimming left V 0 bases short and J 5 bases short, with 14 bases between. Germline CDR1 reads SGHRS; CDR2 reads YFSETQ. The DNA for the CDR3 is TGCGCCAGCAGCTTGGCCCCTTCTAGCTCGGAGACCCAGTACTTC. Translating it yields CASSLAPSSSETQYF.

The chain is built from TRBV13 and TRBJ2-3; 7 bases map to TRBD2. The CDR3 contains 14 residues. V shed 5 bases and J 3 bases; nucleotides not matched to a gene: 5. Looked up from germline, CDR1 is PRHDT and CDR2 is FYEKMQ (reference sequence). The CDR3 coding sequence is TGTGCCAGCAGCCACGTGGGGGGGACAGATACGCAGTATTTT. Protein: CASSHVGGTDTQYF.

The CDR3 bases are TGTGCCAGCAGCTTACTGACAGGGGCGAACACTGAAGCTTTCTTT. Residues: CASSLLTGANTEAFF. The chain couples TRBV5-4 to TRBJ1-1; 8 positions match TRBD1. V lost 2 bases, J lost 1 base, and 4 bases stayed unmatched. This CDR3 contains 15 residues. The germline V gene has CDR1 SGHNT and CDR2 YYREEE (reference sequence).

The gene calls are TRBV5-1 and TRBJ2-1; D may be TRBD1 (6 bases). This CDR3 has 16 amino acids. CDR1 SGHRS and CDR2 YFSETQ come from the germline V gene. V shed 1 base and J shed 5 bases, with 16 bases lying between them. DNA of the CDR3: TGCGCCAGCAGCTTGCGAGGGACACCCCCGAACAATGAGCAGTTCTTC. This translates into CASSLRGTPPNNEQFF.

V usage is TRBV10-1 and J usage is TRBJ2-7; D might be TRBD1 (6 bases). This CDR3 is 14 amino acids long. Germline values: CDR1 WNHNN, CDR2 SYGVQD (reference sequence). Trimming took off 3 bases at V and 3 bases at J, with 12 bases between the two ends. This CDR3 is CASSESRGSYEQYF. CDR3 in DNA: TGCGCCAGCAGTGAATCCAGGGGAAGCTACGAGCAGTACTTC.

The genes are TRBV10-1 and TRBJ2-2, with D tentatively TRBD2 (6 bases). The CDR3 totals 13 residues. Looked up from germline, CDR1 is WNHNN and CDR2 is SYGVQD (reference sequence). Deletions cut 5 bases from V and 6 bases from J, with 10 bases between. CDR3 residues: CASSRTGAGELFF. CDR3 bases: TGCGCCAGCAGTCGGACGGGGGCCGGGGAGCTGTTTTTT.

The chain recombines TRBV5-1 with TRBJ2-6, with a tentative D call TRBD1 (7 bases). V was shortened by 4 bases and J by 0 bases, with 11 bases between the two germline ends. This CDR3 has 16 amino acids. Germline lookup yields CDR1 SGHRS and CDR2 YFSETQ. CDR3 loop: CASSQGGNSGANVLTF. In DNA form, the CDR3 reads TGCGCCAGCAGCCAGGGGGGTAACTCTGGGGCCAACGTCCTGACTTTC.

The chain has TRBV30 and TRBJ2-7; perhaps TRBD1 as D (5 bases). The germline V gene encodes CDR1 GTSNPN and CDR2 SVGIG (reference sequence). V gave up 0 bases and J gave up 0 bases, with 9 bases separating them. The CDR3 covers 14 residues. Written as DNA, the CDR3 is TGTGCCTGGAGTGTAGGGGCCGCCTCCTACGAGCAGTACTTC. Amino acid sequence: CAWSVGAASYEQYF.

This clone was counted a single time. This chain links TRBV13 with TRBJ2-1, with 8 bases matching TRBD2. From germline, CDR1 is PRHDT and CDR2 FYEKMQ (reference sequence). The trim removed 4 bases at V and 10 bases at J, leaving 3 bases unmatched. The CDR3 runs 12 residues. This CDR3 is CASSSLAGEQFF. CDR3 bases: TGTGCCAGCAGCTCCCTAGCGGGCGAGCAGTTCTTC. The variable domain in full, completed from reference TRBV13 and TRBJ2-1, reads AAGVIQSPRHLIKEKRETATLKCYPIPRHDTVYWYQQGPGQDPQFLISFYEKMQSDKGSIPDRFSAQQFSDYHSELNMSSLELGDSALYFCASSSLAGEQFFGPGTRLTVL.